This T cell receptor beta chain was sequenced in a study of cytomegalovirus exposure and HLA in healthy donors. For the study at large: Roughly 86 million unique TCRs from HLA-typed donors made up an early data release.

A multiplex PCR was run with 60 Vbeta primers and 13 Jbeta primers. Profiling relied on immunoSEQ multiplex PCR, and the TCRdb table lists in-frame clones only, not all of them. The repertoire holds 150,000 to 200,000 clones, with under 80% as singletons. Sequencing was carried out using PBMCs. This receptor was obtained from a female donor in good health and CMV-seronegative.

The CDR3 loop reads CASSSNRSPRYEQYF. Here the CDR3 DNA reads TGTGCCAGCAGCTCGAACAGATCTCCGAGATACGAGCAGTACTTC. The rearrangement uses TRBV11-2 and TRBJ2-7; D is unresolved. Germline V CDR1 and CDR2: SGHAT, FQNNGV. The CDR3 length is 15 residues. V lost 4 bases to trimming and J lost 4 bases, with 17 bases between them.